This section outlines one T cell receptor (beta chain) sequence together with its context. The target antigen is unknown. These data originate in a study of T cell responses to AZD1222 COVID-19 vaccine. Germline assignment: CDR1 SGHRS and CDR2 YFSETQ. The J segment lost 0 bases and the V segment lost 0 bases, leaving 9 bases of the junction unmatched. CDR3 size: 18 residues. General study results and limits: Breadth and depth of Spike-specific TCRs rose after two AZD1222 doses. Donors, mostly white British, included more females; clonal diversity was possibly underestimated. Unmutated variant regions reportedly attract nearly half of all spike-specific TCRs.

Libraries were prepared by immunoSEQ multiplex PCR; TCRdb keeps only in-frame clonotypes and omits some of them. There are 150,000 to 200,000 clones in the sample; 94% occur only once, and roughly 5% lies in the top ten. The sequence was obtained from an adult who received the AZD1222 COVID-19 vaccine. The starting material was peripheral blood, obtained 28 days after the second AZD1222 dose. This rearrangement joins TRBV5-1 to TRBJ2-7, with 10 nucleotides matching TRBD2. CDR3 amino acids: CASSLGLGLAEGSYEQYF. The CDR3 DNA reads TGCGCCAGCAGCTTGGGCCTCGGACTAGCGGAGGGCTCCTACGAGCAGTACTTC.